This T cell receptor (beta chain) was sequenced during a study of vaccination effects on CD4 cells after COVID-19. Expansion of antigen-specific CD4+ T cells with viral peptide pools was carried out by the ViraFEST assay before sequencing. A roughly 10-day culture period preceded the isolation of CD4+ T cells. Vaccinated participants had no history of SARS-CoV-2 infection and tested negative for nucleocapsid antibodies. Germline V CDR1 and CDR2: SNHLY, FYNNEI. The CDR3 has 13 amino acids. The assay was immunoSEQ multiplex PCR, and TCRdb's table has in-frame clones only and misses some. The sample lists about 43,000 clones, around 80% occurring once. Regarding this clone: Its target is unknown.

Here the sequenced sample was CD4+ T cells from PBMCs cultured with SARS-CoV-2 spike peptides, taken before COVID-19 vaccination. This TCR was recovered from a human donor who received a COVID-19 vaccine. The chain joins TRBV2 to TRBJ2-7, with no clear D. The CDR3 spells CVSSDVFSYEQYV. As DNA, the CDR3 is TGTGTCAGCAGTGACGTGTTCAGCTACGAGCAGTACGTC.